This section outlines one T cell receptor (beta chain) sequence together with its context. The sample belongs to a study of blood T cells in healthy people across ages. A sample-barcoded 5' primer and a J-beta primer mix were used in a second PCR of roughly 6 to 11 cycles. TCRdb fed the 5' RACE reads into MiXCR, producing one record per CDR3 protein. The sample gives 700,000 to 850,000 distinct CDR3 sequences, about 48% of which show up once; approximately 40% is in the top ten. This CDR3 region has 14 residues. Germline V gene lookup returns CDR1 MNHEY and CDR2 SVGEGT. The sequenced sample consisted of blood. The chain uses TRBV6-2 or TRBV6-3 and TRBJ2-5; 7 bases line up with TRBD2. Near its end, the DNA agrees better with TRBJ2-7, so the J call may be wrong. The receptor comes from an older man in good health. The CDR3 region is CASSYGGSVYEQYF. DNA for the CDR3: TGTGCCAGCAGTTACGGCGGGAGTGTCTACGAGCAGTACTTC.